This TCR beta chain came from a study of breast tumors, draining lymph nodes, adjacent tissues. TCRdb called the multiplex PCR reads again in MiXCR, with one record for every CDR3 protein. The sample holds tens of thousands of distinct CDR3 sequences; 42% are singletons and the top ten take about 10%. A note on this clonotype: Since a much larger clone is just one base distant, this may be a read error.

The sequenced sample was breast tumor tissue. The clonotype comes from a female donor with breast cancer. Some clones in this sample may be carry-over from other donors' samples.

The CDR3 DNA reads TGCGCCAGCAGTGACGAGACTAGCGGTTTAACAGATACGCAGTATTTT. As protein: CASSDETSGLTDTQYF. This chain connects TRBV10-1 to TRBJ2-3, with 9 bases matching TRBD2. With V trimmed by 3 bases and J by 3 bases, 7 bases remained unmatched. CDR1 is WNHNN and CDR2 is SYGVQD in the germline V gene (reference sequence). The CDR3 length is 16 residues.